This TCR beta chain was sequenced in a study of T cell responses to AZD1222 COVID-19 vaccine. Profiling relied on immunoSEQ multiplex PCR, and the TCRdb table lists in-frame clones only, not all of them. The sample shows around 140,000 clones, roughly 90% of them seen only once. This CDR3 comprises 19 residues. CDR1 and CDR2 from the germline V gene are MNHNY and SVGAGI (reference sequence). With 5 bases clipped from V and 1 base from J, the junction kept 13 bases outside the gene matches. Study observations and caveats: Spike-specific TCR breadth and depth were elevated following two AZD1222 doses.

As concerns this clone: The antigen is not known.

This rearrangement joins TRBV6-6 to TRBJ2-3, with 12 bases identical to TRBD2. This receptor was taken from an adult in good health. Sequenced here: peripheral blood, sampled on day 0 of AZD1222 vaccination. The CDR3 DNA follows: TGTGCCAGCAGTCAACTGGGGAAGGGACTAGCGGGTCGCACAGATACGCAGTATTTT. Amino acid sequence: CASSQLGKGLAGRTDTQYF.